The clone carrying this T cell receptor (beta chain) was detected only a few times. What it binds is not known. Each CDR3 protein gets one entry after TCRdb re-called the RT-PCR reads with MiXCR. The table has 860,000 or so distinct CDR3 sequences, around 20% seen once. The V gene end was trimmed by 4 bases and the J gene end by 5 bases; junction bases not matched to a gene: 12. Germline lookup yields CDR1 SGHRS and CDR2 YFSETQ. The length of the CDR3 is 16 residues. The data derive from a study of response to subunit inactivated influenza vaccine. Findings and limits, study-wide: Authors proposed each seasonal influenza vaccination draws in few new T cells.

Sequenced material: PBMCs from blood, taken about 5 days after vaccination. The clonotype was recovered from a man in his forties or fifties who received an inactivated influenza vaccine. The V and J genes are TRBV5-1 and TRBJ2-1; TRBD1 matches 7 bases. CDR3 protein: CASSVGILRGHNEQFF. In nucleotides, the CDR3 is TGCGCCAGCAGCGTGGGAATCCTAAGGGGGCACAATGAGCAGTTCTTC.